This T cell receptor beta chain emerged from a study of blood T cells in healthy people across ages. With 0 bases removed from V and 0 bases from J, the gap between germline ends came to 9 bases. CDR1 is MGHRA, CDR2 YSYEKL, per germline. This CDR3 contains 17 residues. In this sample, this clonotype turned up a few times. Its specificity is not known. Healthy Caucasian individuals from Russia aged about 6 to 90 were enrolled as donors. Points from the study as a whole: The recorded TCR beta diversity per million T cells decreased in a roughly linear manner with age. Naive and antigen-experienced cells could not be conclusively compared, given unsorted PBMCs.

Through a sample-barcoded 5' primer and a J-beta primer mix, a second PCR was run for roughly 6 to 12 cycles. TCRdb fed the 5' RACE reads into MiXCR, producing one record per CDR3 protein. Among 800,000 to 950,000 distinct CDR3 sequences listed, roughly 35% were seen once. Sequencing used blood. This sequence was found in a man aged 18 to 30 in good health. The chain combines TRBV4-1 with TRBJ1-6, with unresolved D. The CDR3: CASSQDQSSSYNSPLHF. In DNA form, the CDR3 reads TGCGCCAGCAGCCAAGATCAATCTAGCTCCTATAATTCACCCCTCCACTTT.